One and the same sample provided the 10 T cell receptor beta chains below, sequenced in a study of shared clonotypes between healthy human individuals. Naive CD8 cells lacked CD45RO, underwent positive selection for CCR7 and left out terminally differentiated effector memory CD45RA+ cells. Clones were read by immunoSEQ multiplex PCR, and TCRdb kept only the in-frame ones, dropping some. The data hold over 2 million clones, with approximately 94% observed a single time. The sequencing input was naive CD8+ T cells sorted from blood. The receptors were sampled from a man in his late teens or twenties in good health.

This chain joins TRBV10-1 and TRBJ2-2; weak D call: TRBD1 (6 bases). The germline V gene encodes CDR1 WNHNN and CDR2 SYGVQD (reference sequence). V was shortened by 2 bases and J by 5 bases, with 12 bases between the two germline ends. The CDR3 runs to 15 residues. Here the CDR3 DNA reads TGCGCCAGCAGTGAGCTCAGGGACACGACCGGGGAGCTGTTTTTT. This sequence encodes CASSELRDTTGELFF.

V gene TRBV19 combines with J gene TRBJ2-5, with 8 bases matching TRBD1. Germline V gene lookup returns CDR1 LNHDA and CDR2 SQIVND (reference sequence). The length of the CDR3 is 15 residues. The V gene end was trimmed by 5 bases and the J gene end by 2 bases; junction bases not matched to a gene: 7. CDR3 nucleotides: TGTGCCAGTAGTTTCGGACAGGGCCTACAAGAGACCCAGTACTTC. Amino acid sequence: CASSFGQGLQETQYF.

This chain uses TRBV6-5 with TRBJ2-1; TRBD2 aligns across 10 bases. The CDR3 consists of 14 residues. Unmatched junction bases numbered 8, after V lost 6 bases and J lost 9 bases. The germline gives CDR1 MNHEY, CDR2 SVGAGI. CDR3 in DNA: TGTGCCAGCAGCCCTCGGACTAGCGGCAGTGAGCAGTTCTTC. The encoded protein is CASSPRTSGSEQFF.

CDR3 loop: CASGDRVTYEQYF. The CDR3 region has the DNA TGTGCCAGCGGAGACAGGGTAACCTACGAGCAGTACTTC. The chain combines TRBV27 with TRBJ2-7, with 7 bases lining up with TRBD1. This CDR3 is built from 13 residues. In germline, CDR1 is MNHEY, CDR2 SMNVEV (reference sequence). V was clipped by 8 bases and J by 2 bases; unmatched bases: 6.

V gene TRBV10-3 combines with J gene TRBJ2-3; 9 bases align to TRBD1. V gave up 5 bases and J gave up 2 bases; unmatched junction bases: 5. CDR3 length: 15 amino acids. Looked up from germline, CDR1 is ENHRY and CDR2 is SYGVKD. The CDR3 region has the DNA TGTGCCATCAGTTGGGACAGGGACAACACAGATACGCAGTATTTT. Its translation: CAISWDRDNTDTQYF.

The rearrangement uses TRBV28 and TRBJ1-5; 7 bases align to TRBD1. This CDR3 is 15 amino acids long. The germline V gene encodes CDR1 MDHEN and CDR2 SYDVKM. The J segment lost 5 bases and the V segment lost 5 bases, leaving 9 bases of the junction unmatched. This chain's CDR3 is CASSGRDSRYQPQHF. The CDR3 DNA reads as TGTGCCAGCAGTGGTAGGGACAGTAGGTATCAGCCCCAGCATTTT.

The V call is TRBV4-2, the J call TRBJ2-7; maybe TRBD2 (5 bases). Germline loops: CDR1 LGHNA, CDR2 YNFKEQ. Trimming removed 0 bases from V and 2 bases from J, with 11 bases in between. The CDR3 covers 15 residues. Written as DNA, the CDR3 is TGTGCCAGCAGCCAAGAGGGCCCGGGAACCTACGAGCAGTACTTC. Translation: CASSQEGPGTYEQYF.

The gene calls are TRBV27 and TRBJ1-2; no reliable D call. Trimming removed 5 bases from V and 4 bases from J, with 17 bases in between. The germline CDR1 and CDR2 sequences are MNHEY and SMNVEV (reference sequence). CDR3 size: 15 residues. CDR3 coding DNA: TGTGCCAGCAGTCCCGACGCCTGGCAGCCCTATGGCTACACCTTC. It specifies CASSPDAWQPYGYTF.

This clone has a single count. This sample also contains other DNA sequences that code for the same CDR3. The chain couples TRBV5-4 to TRBJ1-2; D gene unclear. The CDR3 runs 13 residues. V gave up 3 bases and J gave up 2 bases, with 8 bases separating them. Germline V gives CDR1 SGHNT, CDR2 YYREEE (reference sequence). The DNA of the CDR3 is TGTGCCAGCAGCTCAACTGCAAACTATGGCTACACCTTC. The encoded protein is CASSSTANYGYTF. Based on the CDR3 plus reference TRBV5-4 and TRBJ1-2, the full variable domain is ETGVTQSPTHLIKTRGQQVTLRCSSQSGHNTVSWYQQALGQGPQFIFQYYREEENGRGNFPPRFSGLQFPNYSSELNVNALELDDSALYLCASSSTANYGYTFGSGTRLTVV.

V is TRBV9 and J is TRBJ2-7; maybe TRBD2 (6 bases). The V end lost 3 bases, the J end lost 2 bases, and 15 bases lay between the germline ends. This CDR3 is built from 15 residues. Per the germline V gene, CDR1 is SGDLS and CDR2 is YYNGEE. The CDR3 spells CASSEGTDPTYEQYF. Written as DNA, the CDR3 is TGTGCCAGCAGCGAGGGGACTGATCCTACCTACGAGCAGTACTTC.